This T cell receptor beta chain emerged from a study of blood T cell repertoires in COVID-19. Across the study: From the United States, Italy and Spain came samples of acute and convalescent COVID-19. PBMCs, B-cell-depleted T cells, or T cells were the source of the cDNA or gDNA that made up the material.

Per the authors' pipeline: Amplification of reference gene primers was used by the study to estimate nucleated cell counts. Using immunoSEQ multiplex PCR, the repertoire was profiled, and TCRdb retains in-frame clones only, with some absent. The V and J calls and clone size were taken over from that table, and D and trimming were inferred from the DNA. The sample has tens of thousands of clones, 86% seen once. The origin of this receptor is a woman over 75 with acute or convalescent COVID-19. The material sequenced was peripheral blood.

The CDR3 protein is CASSNPSGGVVDTQYF. The CDR3 DNA reads TGTGCCAGTAGTAACCCTAGCGGGGGGGTCGTAGATACGCAGTATTTT. The chain carries TRBV19 and TRBJ2-3; 12 bases are a match to TRBD2. CDR3 length: 16 amino acids. Trimming removed 4 bases from V and 5 bases from J; junction bases left unmatched: 7. Germline V gene lookup returns CDR1 LNHDA and CDR2 SQIVND (reference sequence). Combining the CDR3 with reference TRBV19 and TRBJ2-3 gives the whole variable domain DGGITQSPKYLFRKEGQNVTLSCEQNLNHDAMYWYRQDPGQGLRLIYYSQIVNDFQKGDIAEGYSVSREKKESFPLTVTSAQKNPTAFYLCASSNPSGGVVDTQYFGPGTRLTVL.